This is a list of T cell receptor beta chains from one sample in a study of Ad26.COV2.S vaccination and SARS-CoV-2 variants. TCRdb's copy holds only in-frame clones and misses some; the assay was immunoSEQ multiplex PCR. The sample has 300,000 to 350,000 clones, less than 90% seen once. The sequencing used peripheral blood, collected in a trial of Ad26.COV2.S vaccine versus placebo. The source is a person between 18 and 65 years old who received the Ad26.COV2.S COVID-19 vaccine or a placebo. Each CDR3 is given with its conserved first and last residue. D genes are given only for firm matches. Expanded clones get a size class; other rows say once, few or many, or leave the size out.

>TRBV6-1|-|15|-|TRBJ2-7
TGTGCCAGCAGTGAAGGAGGGTTTTTGGGCGACGAGCAGTACTTC
CASSEGGFLGDEQYF
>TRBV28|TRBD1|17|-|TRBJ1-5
TGTGCCAGCAGTTTCGGACAGGGGACTTATAGCAATCAGCCCCAGCATTTT
CASSFGQGTYSNQPQHF
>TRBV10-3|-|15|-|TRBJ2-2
TGTGCCATCAGTGAGCGGGGAGACAGTACCGGGGAGCTGTTTTTT
CAISERGDSTGELFF
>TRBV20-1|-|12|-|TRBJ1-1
TGCAGTGCTAGTCCCGGGAGGACTGAAGCTTTCTTT
CSASPGRTEAFF
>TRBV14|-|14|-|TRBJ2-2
TGTGCCAGCAGCCAAGCTCTTGGGGCCGGGGAGCTGTTTTTT
CASSQALGAGELFF
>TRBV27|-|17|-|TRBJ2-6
TGTGCCAGCAGTCGCTCGGGACCGGCTGGAGGGGCCAACGTCCTGACTTTC
CASSRSGPAGGANVLTF
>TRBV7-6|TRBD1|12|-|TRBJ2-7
TGTGCCAGCAGCGACAGGGCAGTTCTTCTCGACTTC
CASSDRAVLLDF
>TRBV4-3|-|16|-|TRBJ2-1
TGCGCCAGCAGCCAAGAAAGTACGGGGCCCTACAATGAGCAGTTCTTC
CASSQESTGPYNEQFF
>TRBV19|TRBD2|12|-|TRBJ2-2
TGTGCCAGTGGGACTAGCGCCGGGGAGCTGTTTTTT
CASGTSAGELFF
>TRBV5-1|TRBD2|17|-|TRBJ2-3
TGCGCCAGCGGTCGGGAGGCGGGGTCGGGCAGGACAGATACGCAGTATTTT
CASGREAGSGRTDTQYF
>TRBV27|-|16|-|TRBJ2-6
TGTGCCAGCAGTTTTTATCCTGGCTCTGGGGCCAACGTCCTGACTTTC
CASSFYPGSGANVLTF
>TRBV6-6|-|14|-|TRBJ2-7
TGTGCCAGCAGAGCCCCGACGGATTCCTACGAGCAGTACTTC
CASRAPTDSYEQYF
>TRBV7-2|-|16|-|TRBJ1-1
TGTGCCAGCAGCTCGCAGACAGGATACCTGAACACTGAAGCTTTCTTT
CASSSQTGYLNTEAFF
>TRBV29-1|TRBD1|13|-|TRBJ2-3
TGCAGCGTCACAGGGGATTGGACAGATACGCAGTATTTT
CSVTGDWTDTQYF
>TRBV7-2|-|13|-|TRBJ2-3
TGTGCCAGCAGCTTAACCCGTTTCGATACGCAGTATTTT
CASSLTRFDTQYF
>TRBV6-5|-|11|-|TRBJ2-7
TGTGCCAGCAGTTATCGGGGCAGGGAGTACTTC
CASSYRGREYF
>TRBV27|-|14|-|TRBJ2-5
TGTGCCAGCAGGCAAACGGGACAACAAGAGACCCAGTACTTC
CASRQTGQQETQYF
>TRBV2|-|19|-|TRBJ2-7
TGTGCCAGCACCTATGGACTTATGGCAGCGATAGGCGTGGGGGGCGAACAGTACTTC
CASTYGLMAAIGVGGEQYF
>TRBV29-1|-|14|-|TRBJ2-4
TGCAGCGCACGACAGGCCCTAGCCAAAAACATTCAGTACTTC
CSARQALAKNIQYF
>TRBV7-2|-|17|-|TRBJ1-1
TGTGCCAGCAGCACTAGAGGAACAGGGATCGGGAGCACTGAAGCTTTCTTT
CASSTRGTGIGSTEAFF
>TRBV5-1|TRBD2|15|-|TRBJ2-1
TGCGCCAGCAGCTTAGAGCGGGGTACCTACAATGAGCAGTTCTTC
CASSLERGTYNEQFF
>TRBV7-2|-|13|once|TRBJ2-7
TGTGCCAGCAGCCTTCAGTCCTCCTACGAGCAGTACTTC
CASSLQSSYEQYF
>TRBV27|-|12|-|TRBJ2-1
TGTGCCAGCAGTCACACTAGCAATGAGCAGTTCTTC
CASSHTSNEQFF
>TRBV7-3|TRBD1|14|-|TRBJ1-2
TGTGCCAGCAGCTCATCGACAGGGAACTATGGCTACACCTTC
CASSSSTGNYGYTF
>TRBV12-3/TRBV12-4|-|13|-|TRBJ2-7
TGTGCCAGCAGTTTGGGATTGGACTACGAGCAGTACTTC
CASSLGLDYEQYF
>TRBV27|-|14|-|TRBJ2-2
TGTGCCAGCAGTTTGCAGGGGGGAACCGGGGAGCTGTTTTTT
CASSLQGGTGELFF